This T cell receptor beta chain came from a study of blood T cells in healthy people across ages (dated by TCRdb to between 2015 and 2017). At the level of the whole study: Template switching captured roughly one uniquely barcoded TCR beta cDNA molecule per two T cells in model experiments. The study measured age-related changes in TCR beta repertoire diversity using deep sequencing normalized with unique cDNA molecular identifiers. Donors were grouped into four age groups: young (average roughly 16 years), middle-aged (roughly 37), aged (about 60) and long-lived (approximately 75). To avoid experimental bias, donors of different ages were spread randomly across the sequencing lanes. For two donors (one aged 18 to 29 and one aged 80 or older), the study analyzed two additional independent replicas of 1 million unique cDNA reads from the same blood draw.

The roughly 37 donors, aged roughly 6 to 95 years, were systemically healthy Caucasian individuals from Russia. Each donor gave approximately 9.4 milliliters of peripheral blood, drawn into EDTA-treated Vacutainer tubes. Ficoll-Paque density-gradient centrifugation was used to isolate PBMCs, with at least 7 million per sample. Total RNA, at least 6 micrograms per sample, was extracted from PBMCs with Trizol reagent. For every donor, flow cytometry on a PBMC aliquot measured the percentage of naive CD45RAhigh/CD27high T cells. This clonotype has more than one count but fewer than ten. What this receptor recognizes is not known. No much larger clonotype is one base removed from it; base qualities were not supplied. Receptor amplification or capture employed 5' RACE. The second PCR ran for about 6 to 12 cycles and used a J-beta primer mix along with a sample-barcoded 5' primer. A template-switch 5' adaptor carrying 12 random nucleotides introduced a unique molecular identifier onto each TCR beta cDNA molecule. Each sample yielded at least 2.5 million CDR3-containing paired-end reads. The Mint cDNA synthesis kit, primed by a TRBC-specific oligonucleotide, was used to synthesize first-strand cDNA from all RNA. Following uracil-DNA glycosylase treatment, all cDNA underwent a first 18-cycle PCR with the universal primers M1SS and BC2_uni_R. As for how the authors treated the data: Each sample was normalized by randomly selecting 1 million high-quality reads, each carrying a distinct molecular identifier. Instead of being binned into consensus sequences, reads that shared molecular identifiers were thrown out. MiTCR, run with a Q25 quality threshold and the strictest error-elimination algorithm, handled CDR3 identification, clonotype clustering and error correction. A nonparametric unseen species model with Euler transformation was used to estimate lower-bound total TCR beta diversity. Clones were called with MiXCR by TCRdb after fastp trimmed the public reads at Q25, and only in-frame beta chains were retained. CDR3 protein sequences are deduplicated, and each keeps its most common genes and DNA. TCRdb, rather than the study authors, made the V and J calls. This sample comprises fewer than 2 million distinct CDR3 sequences, approximately 40% of them detected only once. About 21% of the sample is held by the ten biggest clonotypes.

Overall study results and their limits: Estimates of total diversity based on one million sequenced T cells were considered lower bounds and underestimates. Observed TCR beta diversity per million T cells fell roughly linearly with age, and a significant reduction was already apparent by age roughly 41. Because the CMV infection status of the donors was unknown, age-related changes in expanded clonotypes may potentially have been confounded. The percentage of naive T cells measured by flow cytometry correlated strongly with observed TCR beta diversity. The long-lived group showed more naive CD4+ T cells, fewer expanded clones and increased TCR diversity than the aged group, suggesting age selection. Because profiling used bulk unsorted PBMCs, naive and antigen-experienced compartments could not be compared conclusively.

The CDR3 numbers 15 residues from cysteine through phenylalanine. Here the CDR3 DNA is all that survives: 45 bases in frame from base 1. V lost 6 bases and J lost 2 bases; the stretch between them is 17 bases long. CDR1 and CDR2 are drawn from the germline V gene: MNHEY, SVGEGT. Recombination linked TRBV6-2 or TRBV6-3 to TRBJ2-7, with TRBD1 tentatively as D gene (6 bases match). Input material: blood. This sequence originates from a human donor in good health. CDR3 protein: CASRSRTDLPYEQYF. In nucleotides, the sequence is TGTGCCAGCAGATCAAGGACAGACCTACCCTACGAGCAGTACTTC.